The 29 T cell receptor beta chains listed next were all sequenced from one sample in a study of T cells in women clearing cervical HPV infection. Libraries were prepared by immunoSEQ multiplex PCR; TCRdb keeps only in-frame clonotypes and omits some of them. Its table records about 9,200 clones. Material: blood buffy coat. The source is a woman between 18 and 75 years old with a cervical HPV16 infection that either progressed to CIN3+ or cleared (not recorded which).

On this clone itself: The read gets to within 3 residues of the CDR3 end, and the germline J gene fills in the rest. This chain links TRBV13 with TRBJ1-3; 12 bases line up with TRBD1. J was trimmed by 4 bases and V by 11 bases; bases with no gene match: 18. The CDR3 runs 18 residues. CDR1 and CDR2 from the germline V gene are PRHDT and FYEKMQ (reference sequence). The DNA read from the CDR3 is TGTGCCTCGAGCCGGGACAGGGGGCTCCTGATCTCCGGAAACACC. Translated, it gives CASSRDRGLLISGNT. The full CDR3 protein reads CASSRDRGLLISGNTIYF.

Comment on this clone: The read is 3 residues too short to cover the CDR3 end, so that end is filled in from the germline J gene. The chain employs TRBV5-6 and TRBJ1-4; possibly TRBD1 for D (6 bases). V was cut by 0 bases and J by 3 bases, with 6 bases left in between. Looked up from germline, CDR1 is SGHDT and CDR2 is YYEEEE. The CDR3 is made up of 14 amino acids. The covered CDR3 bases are TGTGCCAGCAGCTTGGGACAGGCTAATGAAAAA. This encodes CASSLGQANEK. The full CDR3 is CASSLGQANEKLFF.

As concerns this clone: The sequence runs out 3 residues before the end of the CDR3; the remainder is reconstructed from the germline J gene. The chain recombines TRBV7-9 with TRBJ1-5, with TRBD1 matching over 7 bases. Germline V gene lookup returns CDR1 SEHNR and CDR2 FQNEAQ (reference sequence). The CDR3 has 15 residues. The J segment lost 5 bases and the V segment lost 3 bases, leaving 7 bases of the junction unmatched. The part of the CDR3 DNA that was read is TGTGCCAGCAGCTTTACAGGGGCCGGGGATCAGCCC. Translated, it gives CASSFTGAGDQP. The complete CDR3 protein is CASSFTGAGDQPQHF.

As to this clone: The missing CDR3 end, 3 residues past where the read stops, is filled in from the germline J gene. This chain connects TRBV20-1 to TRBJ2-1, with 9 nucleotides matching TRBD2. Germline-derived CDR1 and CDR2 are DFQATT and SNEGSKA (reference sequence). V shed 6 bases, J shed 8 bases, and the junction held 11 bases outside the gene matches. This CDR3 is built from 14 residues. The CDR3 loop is CSAVTSGLVDEQFF. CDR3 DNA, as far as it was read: TGCAGTGCCGTAACTAGCGGGCTCGTGGATGAG.

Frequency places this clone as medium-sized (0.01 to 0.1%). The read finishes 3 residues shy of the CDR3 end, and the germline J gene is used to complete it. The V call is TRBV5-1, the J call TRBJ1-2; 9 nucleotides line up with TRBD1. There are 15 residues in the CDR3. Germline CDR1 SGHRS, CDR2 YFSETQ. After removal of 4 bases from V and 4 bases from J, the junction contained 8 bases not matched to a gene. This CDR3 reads CASSPMTGGVYGYTF. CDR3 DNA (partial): TGCGCCAGCAGCCCGATGACAGGGGGAGTCTATGGC.

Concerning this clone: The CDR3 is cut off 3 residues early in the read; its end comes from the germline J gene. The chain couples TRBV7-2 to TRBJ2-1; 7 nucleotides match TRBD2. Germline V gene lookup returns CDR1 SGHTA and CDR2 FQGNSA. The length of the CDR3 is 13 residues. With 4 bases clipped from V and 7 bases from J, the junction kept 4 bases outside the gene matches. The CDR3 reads CASSSGSGNEQFF. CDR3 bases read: TGTGCCAGCAGCTCGGGTAGCGGGAATGAG.

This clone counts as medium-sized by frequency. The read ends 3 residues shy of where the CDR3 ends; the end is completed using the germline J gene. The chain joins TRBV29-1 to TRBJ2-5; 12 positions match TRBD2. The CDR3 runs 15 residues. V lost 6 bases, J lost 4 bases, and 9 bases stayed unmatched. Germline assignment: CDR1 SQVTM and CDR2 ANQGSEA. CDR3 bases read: TGCAGCGTGACTAGCGGGGGAGCAATTGTAGAGACC. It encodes CSVTSGGAIVET. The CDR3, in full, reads CSVTSGGAIVETQYF.

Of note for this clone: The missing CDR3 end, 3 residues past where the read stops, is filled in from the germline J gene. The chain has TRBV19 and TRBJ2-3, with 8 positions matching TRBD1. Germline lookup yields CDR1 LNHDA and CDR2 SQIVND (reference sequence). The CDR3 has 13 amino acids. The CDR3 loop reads CASTDRGNQPQYF. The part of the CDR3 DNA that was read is TGTGCCAGTACAGACAGGGGCAATCAGCCG.

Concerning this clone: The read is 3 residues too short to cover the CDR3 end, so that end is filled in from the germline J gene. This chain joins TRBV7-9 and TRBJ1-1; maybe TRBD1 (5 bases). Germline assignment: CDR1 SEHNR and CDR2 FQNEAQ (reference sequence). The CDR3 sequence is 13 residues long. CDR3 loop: CASLTTVQETAFF. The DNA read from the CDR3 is TGTGCCAGCCTGACGACAGTCCAAGAGACA.

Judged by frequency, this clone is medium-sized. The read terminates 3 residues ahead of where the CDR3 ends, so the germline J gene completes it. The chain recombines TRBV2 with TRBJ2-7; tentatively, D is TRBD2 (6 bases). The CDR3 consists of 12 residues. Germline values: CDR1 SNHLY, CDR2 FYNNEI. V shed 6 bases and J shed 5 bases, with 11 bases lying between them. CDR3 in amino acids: CASRGGMDEQYF. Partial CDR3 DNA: TGTGCCAGCAGGGGCGGGATGGACGAG.

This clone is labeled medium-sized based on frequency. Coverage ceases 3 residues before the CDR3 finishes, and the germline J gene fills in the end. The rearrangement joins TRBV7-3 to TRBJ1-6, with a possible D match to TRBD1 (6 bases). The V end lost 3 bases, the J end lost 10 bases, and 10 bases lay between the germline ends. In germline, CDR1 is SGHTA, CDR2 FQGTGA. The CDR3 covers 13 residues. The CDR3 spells CASSFGGRSPLHF. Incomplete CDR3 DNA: TGTGCCAGCAGCTTCGGGGGGCGGTCACCC.

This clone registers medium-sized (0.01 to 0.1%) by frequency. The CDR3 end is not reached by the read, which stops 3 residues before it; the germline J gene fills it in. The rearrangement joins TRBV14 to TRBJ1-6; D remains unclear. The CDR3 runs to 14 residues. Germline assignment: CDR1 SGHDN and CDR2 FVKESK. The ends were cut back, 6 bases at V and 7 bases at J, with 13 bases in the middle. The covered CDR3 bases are TGTGCCAGCAGAAGAGAAACACCAAATTCACCC. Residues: CASRRETPNSP. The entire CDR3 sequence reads CASRRETPNSPLHF.

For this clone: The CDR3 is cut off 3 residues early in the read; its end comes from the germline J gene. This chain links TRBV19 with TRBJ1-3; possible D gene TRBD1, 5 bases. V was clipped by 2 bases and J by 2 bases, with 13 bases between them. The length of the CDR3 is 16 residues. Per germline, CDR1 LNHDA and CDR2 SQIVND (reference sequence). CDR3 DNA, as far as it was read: TGTGCCAGTAGTATAAGGACAATTTATCCTGGAAACACC. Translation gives CASSIRTIYPGNT. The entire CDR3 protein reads CASSIRTIYPGNTIYF.

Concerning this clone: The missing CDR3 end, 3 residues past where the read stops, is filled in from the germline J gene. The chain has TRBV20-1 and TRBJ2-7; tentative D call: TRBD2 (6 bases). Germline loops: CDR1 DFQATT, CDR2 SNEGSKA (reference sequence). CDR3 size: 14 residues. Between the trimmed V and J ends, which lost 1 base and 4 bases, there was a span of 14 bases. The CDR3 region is CSARAGGVPYEQYF. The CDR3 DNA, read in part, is TGCAGTGCTAGAGCGGGCGGGGTCCCTTACGAG.

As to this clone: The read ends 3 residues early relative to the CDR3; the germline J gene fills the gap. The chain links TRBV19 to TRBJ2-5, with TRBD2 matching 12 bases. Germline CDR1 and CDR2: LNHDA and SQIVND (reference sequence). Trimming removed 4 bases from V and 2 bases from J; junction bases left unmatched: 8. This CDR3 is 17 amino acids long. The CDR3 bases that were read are TGTGCCAGTAGTAAACCTAGCGGGGGGGCCGCGCAAGAGACC. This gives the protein CASSKPSGGAAQET. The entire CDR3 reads CASSKPSGGAAQETQYF.

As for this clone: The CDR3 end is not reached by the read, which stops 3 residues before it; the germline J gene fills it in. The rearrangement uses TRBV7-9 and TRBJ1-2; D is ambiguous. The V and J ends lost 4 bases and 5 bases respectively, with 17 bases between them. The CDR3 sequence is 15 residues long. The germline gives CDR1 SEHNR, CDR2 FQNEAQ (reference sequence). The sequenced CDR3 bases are TGTGCCAGCAGCTCCCAGGCGGGGATTCGGTATGGC. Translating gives CASSSQAGIRYG. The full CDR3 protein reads CASSSQAGIRYGYTF.

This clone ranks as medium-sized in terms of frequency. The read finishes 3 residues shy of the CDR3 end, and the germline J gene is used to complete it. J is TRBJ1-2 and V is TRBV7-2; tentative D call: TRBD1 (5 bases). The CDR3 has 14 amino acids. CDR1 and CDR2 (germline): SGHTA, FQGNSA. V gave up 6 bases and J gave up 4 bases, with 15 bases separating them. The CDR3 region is CASRPLQGFYGYTF. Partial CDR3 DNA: TGTGCCAGCAGGCCCCTGCAGGGATTCTATGGC.

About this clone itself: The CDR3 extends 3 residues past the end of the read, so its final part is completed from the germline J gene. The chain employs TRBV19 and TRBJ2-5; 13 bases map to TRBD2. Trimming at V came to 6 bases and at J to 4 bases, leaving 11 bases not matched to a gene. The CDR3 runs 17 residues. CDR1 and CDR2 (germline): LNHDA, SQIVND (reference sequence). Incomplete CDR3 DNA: TGTGCCAGTAGGAGAGGGACTAGCGGGGCCGGGAGAGAGACC. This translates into CASRRGTSGAGRET. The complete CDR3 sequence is CASRRGTSGAGRETQYF. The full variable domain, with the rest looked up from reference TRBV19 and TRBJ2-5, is DGGITQSPKYLFRKEGQNVTLSCEQNLNHDAMYWYRQDPGQGLRLIYYSQIVNDFQKGDIAEGYSVSREKKESFPLTVTSAQKNPTAFYLCASRRGTSGAGRETQYFGPGTRLLVL.

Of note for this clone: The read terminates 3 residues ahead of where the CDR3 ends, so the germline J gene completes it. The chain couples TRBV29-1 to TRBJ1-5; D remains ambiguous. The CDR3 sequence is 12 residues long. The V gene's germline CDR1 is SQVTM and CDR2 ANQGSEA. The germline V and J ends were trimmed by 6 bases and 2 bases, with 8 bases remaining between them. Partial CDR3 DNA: TGCAGCGTCGGACTAGGCAATCAGCCC. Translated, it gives CSVGLGNQP. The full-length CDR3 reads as CSVGLGNQPQHF.

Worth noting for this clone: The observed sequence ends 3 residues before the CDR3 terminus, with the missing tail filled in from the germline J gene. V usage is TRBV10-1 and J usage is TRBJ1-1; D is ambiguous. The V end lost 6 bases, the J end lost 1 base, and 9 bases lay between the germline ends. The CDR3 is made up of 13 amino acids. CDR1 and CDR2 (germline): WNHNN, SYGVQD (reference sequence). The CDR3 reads CASRPDTNTEAFF. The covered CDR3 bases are TGCGCCAGCAGACCCGACACGAACACTGAA.

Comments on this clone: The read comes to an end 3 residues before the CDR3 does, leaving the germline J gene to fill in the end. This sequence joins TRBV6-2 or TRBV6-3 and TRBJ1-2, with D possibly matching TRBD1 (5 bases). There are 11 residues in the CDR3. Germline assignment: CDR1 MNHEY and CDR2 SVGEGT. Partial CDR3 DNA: TGTGCCAGCAGTAACAGGTTGGAC. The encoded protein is CASSNRLD. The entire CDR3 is CASSNRLDYTF.

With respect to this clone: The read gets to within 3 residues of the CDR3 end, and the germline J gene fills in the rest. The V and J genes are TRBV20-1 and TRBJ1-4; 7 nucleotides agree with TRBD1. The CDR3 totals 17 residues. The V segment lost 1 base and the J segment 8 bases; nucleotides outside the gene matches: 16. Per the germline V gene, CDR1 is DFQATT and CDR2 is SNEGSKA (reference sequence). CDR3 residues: CSARGQGLGLTTEKLFF. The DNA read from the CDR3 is TGCAGTGCTAGAGGACAGGGCCTAGGCCTTACTACCGAAAAA.

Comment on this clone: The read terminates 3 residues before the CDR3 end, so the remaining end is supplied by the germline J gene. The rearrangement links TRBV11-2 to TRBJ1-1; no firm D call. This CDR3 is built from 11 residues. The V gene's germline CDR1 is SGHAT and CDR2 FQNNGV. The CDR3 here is CASSLKLGAFF. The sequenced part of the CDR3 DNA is TGTGCCAGCAGCCTTAAACTAGGA.

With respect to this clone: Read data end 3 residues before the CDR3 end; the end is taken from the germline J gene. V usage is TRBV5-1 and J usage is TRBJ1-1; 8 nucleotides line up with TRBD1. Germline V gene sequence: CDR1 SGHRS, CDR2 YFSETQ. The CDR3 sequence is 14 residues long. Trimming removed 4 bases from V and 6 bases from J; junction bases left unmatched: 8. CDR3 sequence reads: CASSMTGVGPEAFF. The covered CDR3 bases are TGCGCCAGCAGCATGACAGGGGTGGGACCTGAA.

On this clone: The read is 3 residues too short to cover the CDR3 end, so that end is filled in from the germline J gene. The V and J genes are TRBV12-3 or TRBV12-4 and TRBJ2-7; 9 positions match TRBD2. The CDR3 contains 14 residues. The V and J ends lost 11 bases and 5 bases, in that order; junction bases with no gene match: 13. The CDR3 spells CAVSRGGVINEQYF. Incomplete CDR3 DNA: TGTGCCGTTTCTCGCGGGGGGGTCATCAACGAG.

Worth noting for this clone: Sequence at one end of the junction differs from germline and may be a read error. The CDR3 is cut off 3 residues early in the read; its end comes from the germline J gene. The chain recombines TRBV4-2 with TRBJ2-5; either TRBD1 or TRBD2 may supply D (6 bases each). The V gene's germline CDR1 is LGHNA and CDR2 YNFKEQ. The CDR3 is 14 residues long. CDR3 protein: CASSQGTGRETQYF. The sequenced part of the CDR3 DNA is TGCGCCAGCAGCCAAGGTACAGGGAGGGAGACC.

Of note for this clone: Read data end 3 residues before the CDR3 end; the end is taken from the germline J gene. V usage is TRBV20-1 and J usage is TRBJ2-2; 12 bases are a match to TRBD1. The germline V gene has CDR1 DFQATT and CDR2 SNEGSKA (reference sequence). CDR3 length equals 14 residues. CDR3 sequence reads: CSVGQGAENSPLFF. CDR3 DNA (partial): TGCAGTGTGGGACAGGGGGCAGAGAATTCACCG.

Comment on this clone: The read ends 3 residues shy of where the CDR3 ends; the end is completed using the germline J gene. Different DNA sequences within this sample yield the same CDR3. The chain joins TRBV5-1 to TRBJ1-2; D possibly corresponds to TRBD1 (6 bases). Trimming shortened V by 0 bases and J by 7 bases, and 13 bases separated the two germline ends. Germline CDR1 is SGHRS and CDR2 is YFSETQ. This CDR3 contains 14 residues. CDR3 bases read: TGCGCCAGCAGCTTGGGGGGCAGGGGTCCTGGC. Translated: CASSLGGRGPG. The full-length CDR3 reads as CASSLGGRGPGYTF.

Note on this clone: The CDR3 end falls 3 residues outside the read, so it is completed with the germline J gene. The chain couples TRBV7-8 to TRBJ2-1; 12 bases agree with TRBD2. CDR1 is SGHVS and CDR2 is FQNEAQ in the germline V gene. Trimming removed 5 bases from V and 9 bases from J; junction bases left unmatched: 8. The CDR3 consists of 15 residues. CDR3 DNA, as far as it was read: TGTGCCAGCAGCCAACCTAGCGGGGGGGGAAGTGAG. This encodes CASSQPSGGGSE. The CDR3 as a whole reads CASSQPSGGGSEQFF.